Listed below are T cell receptor beta chains from one sample, sequenced in a study of blood T cell repertoires in COVID-19. The repertoire was sequenced with immunoSEQ multiplex PCR; TCRdb's copy has only in-frame clones and lacks some. The sample yields around 250,000 clones, 80% to 90% seen once. The sample comprised PBMCs or T cells enriched from blood (not recorded which). The origin of the receptors is a woman aged 45-65 years who had been exposed to COVID-19. The CDR3 runs from the conserved cysteine through the conserved F or W. Each record gives: J gene, V gene, CDR3 length, D gene, clone size, CDR3 DNA, CDR3 protein. The D gene is left open where the match is weak. Part of the rows lack a size; the others show once, few, many or a class for expanded clones.

>TRBJ1-1|TRBV11-2|14|.|.
TGTGCCAGCAGCTTAGGTGCAGGGAAGACTGAAGCTTTCTTT
CASSLGAGKTEAFF
>TRBJ1-1|TRBV28|14|.|.
TGTGCCAGCAGTTGGGGGGGTTTGAACACTGAAGCTTTCTTT
CASSWGGLNTEAFF
>TRBJ2-7|TRBV6-2/TRBV6-3|17|.|.
TGTGCCAGCAGTTACTCGAAGGCAGGGGGGTTTCCCTACGAGCAGTACTTC
CASSYSKAGGFPYEQYF
>TRBJ1-2|TRBV12-3/TRBV12-4|13|.|.
TGTGCCAGCAGTTTAAATGAGGACTATGGCTACACCTTC
CASSLNEDYGYTF
>TRBJ1-2|TRBV5-4|16|TRBD1|.
TGTGCCAGCAGCTCGACTGGACAGGGGGCTATCTATGGCTACACCTTC
CASSSTGQGAIYGYTF
>TRBJ2-5|TRBV25-1|14|.|.
TGTGCCAGCAGTGAACCAGGGGGAGGAGAGACCCAGTACTTC
CASSEPGGGETQYF
>TRBJ1-1|TRBV3-1/TRBV3-2|14|TRBD1|.
TGTGCCAGCAGCCAATCGACAGGGCACACTGAAGCTTTCTTT
CASSQSTGHTEAFF
>TRBJ2-1|TRBV29-1|12|TRBD1|.
TGCAGCGGCGGACAGGGCTACAATGAGCAGTTCTTC
CSGGQGYNEQFF
>TRBJ2-7|TRBV5-5|15|.|.
TGTGCCAGCAGCTTCAACCCAGGAATCACCTACGAGCAGTACTTC
CASSFNPGITYEQYF
>TRBJ2-3|TRBV28|15|TRBD2|.
TGTGCCAGCAGTCTAGCGGGGAGTCACACAGATACGCAGTATTTT
CASSLAGSHTDTQYF
>TRBJ1-3|TRBV11-2|13|.|.
TGTGCCAGCAGTTACAGGGCTGGAAACACCATATATTTT
CASSYRAGNTIYF
>TRBJ2-5|TRBV15|19|TRBD2|.
TGTGCCACCAGCAGAGAGGGGACTAGCGGGGGGCCAAGGGGAGAGACCCAGTACTTC
CATSREGTSGGPRGETQYF
>TRBJ1-4|TRBV24-1|15|TRBD1|.
TGTGCCACCAGTGATGGGGACAGGGGTAGGGAAAAACTGTTTTTT
CATSDGDRGREKLFF
>TRBJ1-3|TRBV2|14|.|.
TGTGCCAGCAGTGAAGCCAGGGCTGGAAACACCATATATTTT
CASSEARAGNTIYF
>TRBJ2-3|TRBV12-3/TRBV12-4|12|.|few
TGTGCCAGCACCCTGAGCACAGATACGCAGTATTTT
CASTLSTDTQYF
>TRBJ2-1|TRBV20-1|11|.|.
TGCAGTGCTCATGAGGGGGATGAGCAGTTCTTC
CSAHEGDEQFF
>TRBJ2-3|TRBV5-1|16|TRBD1|.
TGCGCCAGCAGCTTGAAGCAGGGGGCGCTTAAGGGTACGCAGTATTTT
CASSLKQGALKGTQYF
>TRBJ1-1|TRBV7-2|14|.|.
TGTGCCAGCAGCCGCAGACAGACGAACACTGAAGCTTTCTTT
CASSRRQTNTEAFF
>TRBJ1-2|TRBV13|14|.|.
TGTGCCAGCAGCTCTACAGGGATAAACTATGGCTACACCTTC
CASSSTGINYGYTF
>TRBJ2-7|TRBV20-1|13|.|.
TGCAGTGCTCGTGCCGCGACTTCCTACGAGCAGTACTTC
CSARAATSYEQYF
>TRBJ1-2|TRBV9|13|TRBD1|.
TGTGCCAGCAGCGTAGTAACAGGGGGTGGCTACACCTTC
CASSVVTGGGYTF
>TRBJ1-6|TRBV28|16|.|many
TGTGCCAGCAGTCCCTCGCTAGGGGGGGATAATTCACCCCTCCACTTT
CASSPSLGGDNSPLHF
>TRBJ1-4|TRBV15|15|TRBD1|.
TGTGCCACCAGCAGGACAGGGGGAGAACATGAAAAACTGTTTTTT
CATSRTGGEHEKLFF
>TRBJ1-2|TRBV12-3/TRBV12-4|13|TRBD1|.
TGTGCCAGCAGTTTGAGAGGGGGCTCTGGCTACACCTTC
CASSLRGGSGYTF
>TRBJ1-1|TRBV11-2|13|TRBD1|.
TGTGCCAGCAGCTTATTAGGACAGGCCCGGGCTTTCTTT
CASSLLGQARAFF
>TRBJ2-7|TRBV12-3/TRBV12-4|12|TRBD1|.
TGTGCCAGCGGGGACAGCTCCTACGAGCAGTACTTC
CASGDSSYEQYF
>TRBJ1-5|TRBV6-6|13|.|.
TGTGCCAGCAAGCGGGGGGGCCCTCAGCCCCAGCATTTT
CASKRGGPQPQHF
>TRBJ2-1|TRBV5-1|15|.|.
TGCGCCAGCAGCTTGGCAGGGTTCCGTTACAATGAGCAGTTCTTC
CASSLAGFRYNEQFF
>TRBJ1-3|TRBV10-2|15|.|.
TGCGCCAGCACCGCCACGCCTAACTCTGGAAACACCATATATTTT
CASTATPNSGNTIYF
>TRBJ2-2|TRBV5-1|14|.|.
TGCGCCAGCAGCTTGGCCGGAGGCCCCGGGGAGCTGTTTTTT
CASSLAGGPGELFF
>TRBJ2-7|TRBV4-3|15|TRBD1|.
TGCGCCAGCAGCGCAACCACAGGGGCTTCCTACGAGCAGTACTTC
CASSATTGASYEQYF
>TRBJ1-2|TRBV3-1/TRBV3-2|15|.|.
TGTGCCAGCAGCCCCCGACAGACTTCTAACTATGGCTACACCTTC
CASSPRQTSNYGYTF
>TRBJ1-1|TRBV2|14|.|.
TGTGCCAGCAGTGATGGGGGCAGGAGCACTGAAGCTTTCTTT
CASSDGGRSTEAFF
>TRBJ2-7|TRBV5-1|14|TRBD1|.
TGCGCCAGCAGCACCGGACAGGGGGTCGCCGAGCAGTACTTC
CASSTGQGVAEQYF
>TRBJ1-5|TRBV7-8|15|.|.
TGTGCCAGCAGCTCTGCCCAGGGCGGCAATCAGCCCCAGCATTTT
CASSSAQGGNQPQHF
>TRBJ2-7|TRBV5-5|15|.|.
TGTGCCAGCAGCCCGGAGCGGTGGGGATCACTCGAGCAGTACTTC
CASSPERWGSLEQYF
>TRBJ2-7|TRBV5-4|15|TRBD2|.
TGTGCCAGCATCCCGGGAGGGCCCTCCGGGAACGAGCAGTACTTC
CASIPGGPSGNEQYF
>TRBJ1-2|TRBV28|11|.|.
TGTGCCAGCAGGTACGGCTATGGCTACACCTTC
CASRYGYGYTF
>TRBJ1-5|TRBV7-2|15|.|.
TGTGCCAGCAGCTTAAGGGCGGACAAGGGGCAGCCCCAGCATTTT
CASSLRADKGQPQHF
>TRBJ2-7|TRBV7-9|16|TRBD1|.
TGTGCCAGCAGCCCTAGTGGACAGGGGCCTTCCTACGAGCAGTACTTC
CASSPSGQGPSYEQYF
>TRBJ2-6|TRBV12-5|16|.|once
TGTGCTAGTGGTTTGAGCACAGGGTCTGGGGCCAACGTCCTGACTTTC
CASGLSTGSGANVLTF
>TRBJ2-7|TRBV10-1|14|TRBD2|.
TGCGCCAGCAGTGAGCCGGGGGGTTCTCACGAGCAGTACTTC
CASSEPGGSHEQYF
>TRBJ2-5|TRBV28|12|.|.
TGTGCCAGCAGGGGACAAGGGGGGACCCAGTACTTC
CASRGQGGTQYF
>TRBJ2-7|TRBV29-1|14|TRBD1|.
TGCAGCGTTGAGGAAGACAGGGGGCTAGGCGAGCAGTACTTC
CSVEEDRGLGEQYF
>TRBJ2-3|TRBV7-8|15|TRBD2|.
TGTGCCAGCAGCCCGTGGGGAGGGGAGAATGATACGCAGTATTTT
CASSPWGGENDTQYF
>TRBJ2-3|TRBV7-8|17|TRBD2|.
TGTGCCAGCAGCTTCGGGACTAGCGGGGGGGCTGGAGATACGCAGTATTTT
CASSFGTSGGAGDTQYF
>TRBJ2-3|TRBV7-3|13|.|.
TGTGCCAGCAGCCTATCAGGGTTAGACACGCAGTATTTT
CASSLSGLDTQYF
>TRBJ1-2|TRBV10-3|15|TRBD1|.
TGTGCCATCAGTGACAATAGGGGGCGCGAACGTGGCTACACCTTC
CAISDNRGRERGYTF
>TRBJ2-7|TRBV5-3|15|.|.
TGTGCCAGAAGCTTGGGGACTGCCAGCTCCTACGAGCAGTACTTC
CARSLGTASSYEQYF
>TRBJ1-3|TRBV28|14|.|.
TGTGCCAGCAGCCCGCCCTCCTGGGGGGAAAGGAGATATTTT
CASSPPSWGERRYF
>TRBJ2-5|TRBV5-8|14|TRBD1|.
TGTGCCAGCAGCCCACAGACAGGGGAGGAGACCCAGTACTTC
CASSPQTGEETQYF
>TRBJ1-2|TRBV6-5|15|.|once
TGTGCCAGCACCCCCCCCAGCGGCAGCCACCATGGCTACACCTTC
CASTPPSGSHHGYTF
>TRBJ2-5|TRBV7-9|14|.|once
TGTGCCAGCAGCTTATTGACTATCCAAGAGACCCAGTACTTC
CASSLLTIQETQYF
>TRBJ2-2|TRBV5-1|17|TRBD2|.
TGCGCCAGCAGCTTGGGGACTAGCGGGGGTAACACCGGGGAGCTGTTTTTT
CASSLGTSGGNTGELFF
>TRBJ2-6|TRBV2|18|TRBD2|.
TGTGCCAGCAAAACGGGACTAGCGGGGCTCTCTGGGGCCAACGTCCTGACTTTC
CASKTGLAGLSGANVLTF
>TRBJ2-7|TRBV2|14|TRBD2|.
TGTGCCAGCAGGGCGGGACTAGCGGGGGCCGAGCAGTACTTC
CASRAGLAGAEQYF
>TRBJ2-2|TRBV19|15|.|.
TGTGCCAGCCGCCACAGGGCTCTAGCCACCGGGGAGCTGTTTTTT
CASRHRALATGELFF
>TRBJ1-5|TRBV5-8|16|.|few
TGTGCCAGCAGCTTCTGGTCTTCAGGTCCCGGACAGCCCCAGCATTTT
CASSFWSSGPGQPQHF
>TRBJ1-2|TRBV10-2|15|TRBD1|.
TGCGCCAGCAGACAGGGGGGAGCAACTAACTATGGCTACACCTTC
CASRQGGATNYGYTF